The clone carrying this T cell receptor beta chain was detected many times. Its specificity is unknown. The V and J ends lost 0 bases and 4 bases respectively, with 22 bases between them. Germline CDR1 and CDR2: DFQATT and SNEGSKA (reference sequence). This CDR3 has 18 residues. The data derive from a study of T cell repertoires in cytomegalovirus infection. Study context: Both CMV infection and a matching HLA type were indicated by public TCR beta signatures.

TCRdb ran MiXCR on the reads and lists one entry per CDR3 protein. Altogether approximately 130,000 distinct CDR3 sequences are present, 7% to 9.5% being singletons, with the ten largest covering 10%. Overall study results and limits: There were HLA-C-restricted CMV-specific TCR beta clonotypes dominating the ex vivo response. Using cumulative public TCR beta family frequency, the authors identified those who carried CMV together with the relevant HLA.

The material sequenced was PBMCs. The chain couples TRBV20-1 to TRBJ2-1, with D maybe TRBD2 (7 bases). The sequence derives from a human donor in good health (CMV status not recorded). Some clones in this sample may be carry-over from other donors' samples. In DNA, the CDR3 is TGCAGTGCTAGAGATGCCTTCGGAGGGGGGGCCAATTACAATGAGCAGTTCTTC. This codes for CSARDAFGGGANYNEQFF.